This T cell receptor (beta chain) is from a study of sequential checkpoint blockade in melanoma. Across the study: Arm A got nivolumab then ipilimumab; arm B the reverse, 1:1. Each arm's sequence ended with maintenance nivolumab.

Treatment denoted: randomized to nivolumab then ipilimumab (arm A) or the reverse (arm B). None of the patients previously received DNA-damaging chemotherapy. PBMC sorting kept live CD3+CD8+ cells without CD19 or CD56. Assay: immunoSEQ multiplex PCR; the TCRdb copy retains only in-frame clones and omits some. The table includes some 40,000 clones, 84% detected once. This CDR3 has 14 amino acids. Deletions cut 5 bases from V and 4 bases from J, with 12 bases between. Per the germline V gene, CDR1 is PRHDT and CDR2 is FYEKMQ (reference sequence). The rearrangement uses TRBV13 and TRBJ2-1; tentatively, D is TRBD2 (6 bases). The clonotype was recovered from a human donor with melanoma. The specimen comprised CD8+ T cells sorted from blood (inferred from file names), sampled from a patient given nivolumab and ipilimumab in sequence. This chain's CDR3 is CASSVTSTYNEQFF. CDR3 DNA: TGTGCCAGCAGCGTGACTAGTACGTACAATGAGCAGTTCTTC.